This T cell receptor beta chain stems from a study of blood T cell repertoires in COVID-19. Germline values: CDR1 SGHDT, CDR2 YYEEEE. The V and J ends lost 5 bases and 4 bases respectively, with 15 bases between them. The CDR3 totals 14 residues. Generated by immunoSEQ multiplex PCR, the TCRdb table keeps only in-frame clones and is missing some. The profile covers 200,000 or so clones, with 70% to 90% appearing a single time and about 4% taken by the ten largest. The chain recombines TRBV5-6 with TRBJ1-2, with D possibly being TRBD1 (6 bases). This clonotype was sampled from a woman between 40 and 55 years old with acute COVID-19. The sample consisted of PBMCs or T cells enriched from blood (not recorded which). The CDR3 protein is CASSKDTGSYGYTF. In DNA, the CDR3 is TGTGCCAGCAGTAAGGATACAGGGTCCTATGGCTACACCTTC. Using reference TRBV5-6 and TRBJ1-2 for the parts outside the CDR3, the full variable domain is DAGVTQSPTHLIKTRGQQVTLRCSPKSGHDTVSWYQQALGQGPQFIFQYYEEEERQRGNFPDRFSGHQFPNYSSELNVNALLLGDSALYLCASSKDTGSYGYTFGSGTRLTVV.